The 4 T cell receptor beta chains below come from one sample, sequenced in a study of shared clonotypes between healthy human individuals. Naive CD8 cells were CD45RO-negative, positively selected for CCR7, excluding terminally differentiated effector memory CD45RA+ cells. The protocol was immunoSEQ multiplex PCR, while the TCRdb copy is restricted to in-frame clones and leaves out a portion. The sample comprises around 2,100,000 clones, about 95% of which are singletons, and 1.2% rests with the top ten. The sequenced material came from naive CD8+ T cells sorted from blood. These TCRs come from a man aged 18 to 30 in good health.

This chain links TRBV7-9 with TRBJ2-2; no clear D gene. The CDR3 has 12 amino acids. Germline V gene sequence: CDR1 SEHNR, CDR2 FQNEAQ (reference sequence). Trimming left V 5 bases short and J 8 bases short, with 9 bases between. The CDR3 nucleotides read TGTGCCAGCAGCGCCGGAGCGGGGGAGCTGTTTTTT. Translation: CASSAGAGELFF.

The chain uses TRBV10-1 and TRBJ2-1; D is perhaps TRBD2 (5 bases). The CDR3 runs to 13 residues. The germline V and J ends were trimmed by 8 bases and 8 bases, with 16 bases remaining between them. CDR1 and CDR2 (germline): WNHNN, SYGVQD (reference sequence). The CDR3 DNA reads as TGCGCCAGCTCGAGCCTTAGCGACGATGAGCAGTTCTTC. Its protein product is CASSSLSDDEQFF.

V and J are TRBV11-1 and TRBJ2-2; D ambiguous. Trimming took 3 bases from V and 6 from J, leaving 8 bases between them. The CDR3 has 13 residues. CDR1 is SGHAT, CDR2 FQDESV, per germline (reference sequence). CDR3 nucleotide sequence: TGTGCCAGCAGCTTGGTTGCCGCCGGGGAGCTGTTTTTT. Translated, it gives CASSLVAAGELFF. The full variable domain, in which reference TRBV11-1 and TRBJ2-2 provide the parts outside the CDR3, is EAEVAQSPRYKITEKSQAVAFWCDPISGHATLYWYRQILGQGPELLVQFQDESVVDDSQLPKDRFSAERLKGVDSTLKIQPAELGDSAMYLCASSLVAAGELFFGEGSRLTVL.

J is TRBJ2-3 and V is TRBV7-9, with 7 bases identical to TRBD2. The germline V gene encodes CDR1 SEHNR and CDR2 FQNEAQ (reference sequence). The trim removed 5 bases at V and 0 bases at J, leaving 8 bases unmatched. The CDR3 totals 16 residues. In nucleotides, the CDR3 is TGTGCCAGCAGCCCTCCCAGCGGGGCCAGCACAGATACGCAGTATTTT. It translates to CASSPPSGASTDTQYF.